Shown below are 23 T cell receptor beta chains from a single sample sequenced in a study of cytomegalovirus exposure and HLA in healthy donors. Some clones are missing from TCRdb's copy, which holds only in-frame ones; the method was immunoSEQ multiplex PCR. The sample yields approximately 240,000 clones, 75% to 95% seen once. The sequenced material came from PBMCs. The receptors derive from a woman between 18 and 29 years old in good health and CMV-seronegative.

V and J are TRBV5-4 and TRBJ2-7; 7 nucleotides line up with TRBD1. Germline values: CDR1 SGHNT, CDR2 YYREEE (reference sequence). V trimming: 1 base; J trimming: 3 bases; junction bases outside the gene matches: 1. The CDR3 runs to 13 residues. The CDR3 reads CASSLQGVYEQYF. The CDR3 DNA reads TGTGCCAGCAGCTTGCAGGGGGTCTACGAGCAGTACTTC.

J is TRBJ2-3 and V is TRBV15; 7 positions agree with TRBD2. V lost 1 base to trimming and J lost 7 bases; unmatched junction nucleotides: 5. CDR1 is LNHNV and CDR2 is YYDKDF in the germline V gene (reference sequence). This CDR3 has 14 amino acids. The DNA for the CDR3 is TGTGCCACCAGCAGAGGACTAGCCGAAAATACGCAGTATTTT. Amino acids: CATSRGLAENTQYF.

V usage is TRBV9 and J usage is TRBJ2-5; 11 nucleotides line up with TRBD1. CDR3 length equals 15 residues. Germline CDR1 and CDR2: SGDLS and YYNGEE. The V gene end was trimmed by 3 bases and the J gene end by 4 bases; junction bases not matched to a gene: 5. The DNA of the CDR3 is TGTGCCAGCAGCGCCGGGACAGGGGGTCGAGAGACCCAGTACTTC. Its translation is CASSAGTGGRETQYF.

The rearrangement joins TRBV7-6 to TRBJ2-3; the match to TRBD2 covers 9 bases. CDR1 and CDR2 (germline): SGHVS, FNYEAQ. The CDR3 contains 16 residues. V shed 3 bases and J 4 bases; nucleotides not matched to a gene: 8. CDR3 in DNA: TGTGCCAGCAGCTTCGGGACTAGCCCTGGGGCAGATACGCAGTATTTT. Translation: CASSFGTSPGADTQYF.

This clone was seen once. The chain recombines TRBV7-9 with TRBJ1-2; 10 nucleotides agree with TRBD1. CDR1 is SEHNR and CDR2 is FQNEAQ in the germline V gene (reference sequence). CDR3 size: 15 residues. The trim removed 3 bases at V and 3 bases at J, leaving 4 bases unmatched. Here the CDR3 reads CASSFRDRGYYGYTF. The DNA for the CDR3 is TGTGCCAGCAGCTTCCGGGACAGGGGCTACTATGGCTACACCTTC.

This sequence joins TRBV5-1 and TRBJ2-5, with 10 bases aligning to TRBD2. The CDR3 length is 17 residues. V dropped 2 bases and J dropped 1; count of bases not matched to a gene: 8. Germline values: CDR1 SGHRS, CDR2 YFSETQ. The CDR3 is CASSLIGLADRQETQYF. The CDR3 DNA reads TGCGCCAGCAGCTTAATCGGACTAGCGGACCGCCAAGAGACCCAGTACTTC.

This chain joins TRBV15 and TRBJ2-1, with TRBD2 identical over 15 bases. Germline values: CDR1 LNHNV, CDR2 YYDKDF (reference sequence). The CDR3 is 19 residues long. V was pared by 1 base and J by 8 bases, with 12 bases of the junction left unmatched. CDR3 nucleotides: TGTGCCACCAGCAGAGGAAACCCGGGACTAGCGGGAGGAAAATATGAGCAGTTCTTC. As protein: CATSRGNPGLAGGKYEQFF.

The genes are TRBV6-6 and TRBJ1-2, with D tentatively TRBD1 (5 bases). The CDR3 runs 14 residues. The V end lost 7 bases, the J end lost 9 bases, and 21 bases lay between the germline ends. Looked up from germline, CDR1 is MNHNY and CDR2 is SVGAGI (reference sequence). The CDR3 spells CASTLSGTGGSYTF. Here the CDR3 DNA reads TGTGCCAGCACCCTTTCAGGGACTGGTGGAAGCTACACCTTC.

This chain links TRBV5-6 with TRBJ1-2, with 7 bases identical to TRBD1. Germline CDR1 is SGHDT and CDR2 is YYEEEE. The CDR3 length is 12 residues. V lost 2 bases and J lost 12; bases outside the gene matches: 7. The CDR3 nucleotides read TGTGCCAGCAGCTTAAGAGGGACAGCCGACACCTTC. Translating gives CASSLRGTADTF.

The V and J genes are TRBV20-1 and TRBJ2-3; D possibly corresponds to TRBD2 (5 bases). Germline CDR1 DFQATT, CDR2 SNEGSKA (reference sequence). Trimming left V 3 bases short and J 10 bases short, with 8 bases between. The length of the CDR3 is 10 residues. Here the CDR3 reads CSASYSAQYF. As DNA, the CDR3 is TGCAGTGCTAGCTATAGCGCGCAGTATTTT.

The genes are TRBV19 and TRBJ1-1, with D possibly TRBD1 on 6 matching bases. Germline V gene lookup returns CDR1 LNHDA and CDR2 SQIVND (reference sequence). V lost 8 bases and J 3 bases, leaving 13 bases between the germline ends. This CDR3 is 13 amino acids long. The CDR3 here is CASSQGDDTEAFF. CDR3 DNA: TGTGCCAGTTCACAGGGCGACGACACTGAAGCTTTCTTT.

V and J are TRBV30 and TRBJ1-1; D is ambiguous. The CDR3 length is 13 residues. CDR1 and CDR2 from the germline V gene are GTSNPN and SVGIG (reference sequence). Between the trimmed V and J ends, which lost 4 bases and 3 bases, there was a span of 12 bases. The CDR3 loop is CAWTPERDTEAFF. CDR3 nucleotides: TGTGCCTGGACCCCCGAACGGGACACTGAAGCTTTCTTT.

This clone was detected once. V is TRBV5-1 and J is TRBJ2-7; D call uncertain. The CDR3 spans 15 residues. Trimming cost V 2 bases and J 4 bases, with 16 bases left between them. CDR1 and CDR2 (germline): SGHRS, YFSETQ. The CDR3 protein is CASSFDRSPEYEQYF. As DNA, the CDR3 is TGCGCCAGCAGCTTCGATAGGAGCCCGGAATACGAGCAGTACTTC.

The gene calls are TRBV5-1 and TRBJ2-3, with 10 bases aligning to TRBD2. The V and J ends lost 5 bases and 1 base, in that order; junction bases with no gene match: 7. Per germline, CDR1 SGHRS and CDR2 YFSETQ. This CDR3 comprises 16 residues. The CDR3 DNA follows: TGCGCCAGCAGGACCGCTAGCGGGAGTGGCACAGATACGCAGTATTTT. Amino acids: CASRTASGSGTDTQYF.

The CDR3 DNA follows: TGTGCCAGCAGTTCGCCCCGGGACATGGGAACGTCTGGGGCCAACGTCCTGACTTTC. It codes for CASSSPRDMGTSGANVLTF. The chain uses TRBV28 and TRBJ2-6, with a possible D match to TRBD1 (6 bases). Germline V gene lookup returns CDR1 MDHEN and CDR2 SYDVKM. The CDR3 spans 19 residues. V was trimmed by 4 bases and J by 1 base, leaving 20 bases between them.

This clone has just one count. This rearrangement joins TRBV19 to TRBJ1-5; no definite D call. This CDR3 region has 13 residues. V lost 0 bases, J lost 6 bases, and 6 bases lay in between. Germline CDR1 is LNHDA and CDR2 is SQIVND (reference sequence). The CDR3 nucleotides read TGTGCCAGTAGTATAGAGGAGGGTCAGCCCCAGCATTTT. Translation: CASSIEEGQPQHF.

The chain joins TRBV19 to TRBJ1-5; 9 positions agree with TRBD1. This CDR3 is built from 15 residues. With V trimmed by 4 bases and J by 3 bases, 4 bases remained unmatched. Germline V gene data show CDR1 as LNHDA and CDR2 as SQIVND (reference sequence). The CDR3 reads CASSRTGDPNQPQHF. CDR3 coding DNA: TGTGCCAGTAGTAGGACAGGGGATCCCAATCAGCCCCAGCATTTT.

This chain links TRBV11-1 with TRBJ2-1; 9 bases are a match to TRBD2. CDR1 SGHAT and CDR2 FQDESV come from the germline V gene (reference sequence). This CDR3 has 16 amino acids. V dropped 5 bases and J dropped 7; count of bases not matched to a gene: 12. CDR3: CASSALGGRALNEQFF. The CDR3 DNA is TGTGCCAGCAGCGCTCTGGGCGGGAGGGCCTTGAATGAGCAGTTCTTC.

The chain couples TRBV9 to TRBJ2-2; 11 positions agree with TRBD2. V lost 0 bases to trimming and J lost 4 bases; unmatched junction nucleotides: 14. The CDR3 is made up of 20 amino acids. Germline V gives CDR1 SGDLS, CDR2 YYNGEE. CDR3 bases: TGTGCCAGCAGCGTAGAGGGTAGCGGGAGGGCCGTACCTGTCACCGGGGAGCTGTTTTTT. This encodes CASSVEGSGRAVPVTGELFF.

This clone was detected once. This chain links TRBV19 with TRBJ2-2; D remains ambiguous. CDR1 is LNHDA and CDR2 is SQIVND in the germline V gene (reference sequence). The CDR3 runs to 16 residues. The V end was cut by 2 bases, the J end by 4 bases, with 14 bases between. DNA for the CDR3: TGTGCCAGTAGTATAAATCCCAGGAAGAGCACCGGGGAGCTGTTTTTT. Its protein product is CASSINPRKSTGELFF.

The chain has TRBV29-1 and TRBJ1-2; 7 bases are a match to TRBD1. The CDR3 has 14 amino acids. Losses at the gene ends were 7 bases for V and 5 bases for J; bases not matched to a gene: 13. Germline V gene data show CDR1 as SQVTM and CDR2 as ANQGSEA. CDR3 amino acids: CSASETGKGYGYTF. The CDR3 DNA reads TGCAGCGCTTCCGAGACAGGGAAAGGTTATGGCTACACCTTC.

The rearrangement uses TRBV4-1 and TRBJ2-1, with 7 positions matching TRBD2. V shed 1 base and J 5 bases; nucleotides not matched to a gene: 8. Germline loops: CDR1 MGHRA, CDR2 YSYEKL. The CDR3 sequence is 16 residues long. CDR3 bases: TGCGCCAGCAGCCAAGGAGCTAGCGGAGTGAACAATGAGCAGTTCTTC. Amino acids: CASSQGASGVNNEQFF.

The V and J genes are TRBV30 and TRBJ2-1; 9 bases line up with TRBD2. From germline, CDR1 is GTSNPN and CDR2 SVGIG (reference sequence). V shed 3 bases and J 9 bases; nucleotides not matched to a gene: 6. The CDR3 runs to 13 residues. The CDR3 coding sequence is TGTGCCTGGAGGCGGGAGGGCAGAGGTGAGCAGTTCTTC. This translates into CAWRREGRGEQFF.